These T cell receptor beta chains were read from a single sample in a study of human T cells and chemical hapten exposure. TCRdb fed the RACE reads into MiXCR, producing one record per CDR3 protein. The sample holds 45,000 to 60,000 distinct CDR3 sequences, around 12% seen once. The specimen comprised whole blood, sampled in connection with sensitization to the hapten diphenylcyclopropenone (DPC). These receptors all come from a man younger than 40 with alopecia areata. Some clones in this sample may be carry-over from other donors' samples. Each CDR3 is given with its conserved first and last residue. The order of the fields is clone size, V gene, J gene, D gene, CDR3 protein, CDR3 DNA. D genes are given only for firm matches. Clone size, where shown, is once, few, many, or a class for clones that have expanded.

NA	TRBV11-1	TRBJ1-1	NA	CASSPGLKTEVFF	TGTGCCAGCAGCCCAGGGTTGAAGACTGAAGTTTTCTTT
many	TRBV11-2	TRBJ1-6	TRBD1	CASSLGDRAPYNSPLHF	TGTGCCAGCAGCTTGGGAGACAGGGCACCCTATAATTCACCCCTCCACTTT
many	TRBV20-1	TRBJ1-1	NA	CSARTGTPPGVNTEAFF	TGCAGTGCTAGGACCGGGACTCCCCCGGGCGTGAACACTGAAGCTTTCTTT
few	TRBV20-1	TRBJ1-1	NA	CSARTAMNTEAFF	TGCAGTGCTAGAACAGCAATGAACACTGAAGCTTTCTTT
NA	TRBV27	TRBJ1-2	TRBD1	CASSPTGTATMLNYGYTF	TGTGCCAGCAGCCCGACCGGGACAGCGACCATGCTTAACTATGGCTACACCTTC
many	TRBV9	TRBJ1-2	NA	CASSASRAYGYTF	TGTGCCAGCAGCGCGTCCAGGGCTTATGGCTACACCTTC
NA	TRBV5-6	TRBJ2-3	NA	CASSQPTGDTDTQYF	TGTGCCAGCAGCCAACCGACAGGAGACACAGATACGCAGTATTTT
many	TRBV28	TRBJ2-7	NA	CASLDTSSYEQYF	TGTGCCAGCTTGGACACTAGCTCCTACGAGCAGTACTTC
many	TRBV20-1	TRBJ1-2	TRBD1	CSARSLDRSYGYTF	TGCAGTGCTAGATCCCTGGACAGGAGCTATGGCTACACCTTC
many	TRBV2	TRBJ2-7	NA	CASSVFQGNYEQYF	TGTGCCAGCAGTGTTTTCCAGGGGAATTACGAGCAGTACTTC
NA	TRBV2	TRBJ2-7	NA	CASSEAVVGAPYEQYF	TGTGCCAGCAGTGAAGCGGTGGTAGGGGCCCCCTACGAGCAGTACTTC
few	TRBV10-3	TRBJ1-5	TRBD1	CAISERSGTGNQPQHF	TGTGCCATCAGTGAACGATCCGGGACAGGGAATCAGCCCCAGCATTTT
few	TRBV5-1	TRBJ1-1	NA	CASSLVQGGVMNTEAFF	TGCGCCAGCAGCTTGGTACAGGGAGGGGTGATGAACACTGAAGCTTTCTTT
few	TRBV4-3	TRBJ1-1	NA	CASSQRTGSEAFF	TGCGCCAGCAGCCAACGGACCGGGAGTGAAGCTTTCTTT
few	TRBV20-1	TRBJ2-2	TRBD1	CSARDATGTANTGELFF	TGCAGTGCTAGAGACGCCACCGGGACAGCGAACACCGGGGAGCTGTTTTTT
many	TRBV7-9	TRBJ1-2	NA	CASSLSGSTGGGDNYGYTF	TGTGCCAGCAGCTTAAGTGGCTCCACGGGGGGAGGAGATAACTATGGCTACACCTTC
NA	TRBV7-3	TRBJ2-2	TRBD1	CASSLRPTGQTGELFF	TGTGCCAGCAGCTTAAGGCCGACAGGGCAAACCGGGGAGCTGTTTTTT
NA	TRBV28	TRBJ2-2	NA	CASFYGGELFF	TGTGCCAGTTTCTACGGCGGGGAGCTGTTTTTT
many	TRBV28	TRBJ2-7	TRBD1	CASTRDRYYEQYF	TGTGCCAGCACCAGGGACAGATACTACGAGCAGTACTTC
many	TRBV6-5	TRBJ2-7	NA	CASSYSLQGSSEQYF	TGTGCCAGCAGTTACTCGTTACAGGGCTCGTCCGAGCAGTACTTC